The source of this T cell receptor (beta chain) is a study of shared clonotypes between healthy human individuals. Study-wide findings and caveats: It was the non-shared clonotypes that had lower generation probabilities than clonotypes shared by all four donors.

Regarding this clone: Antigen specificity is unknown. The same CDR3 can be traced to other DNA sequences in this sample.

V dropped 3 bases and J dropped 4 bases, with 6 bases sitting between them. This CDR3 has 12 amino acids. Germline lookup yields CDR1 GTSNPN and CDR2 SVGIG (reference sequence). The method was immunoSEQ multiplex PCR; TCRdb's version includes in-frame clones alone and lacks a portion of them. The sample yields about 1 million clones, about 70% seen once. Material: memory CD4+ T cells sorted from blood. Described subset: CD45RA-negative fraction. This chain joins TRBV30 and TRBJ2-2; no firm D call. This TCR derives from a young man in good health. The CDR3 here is CAWSRSTGELFF. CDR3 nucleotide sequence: TGTGCCTGGAGCCGGTCCACCGGGGAGCTGTTTTTT.